The rows below give T cell receptor beta chains drawn from one sample of a study of OX40 agonist ivuxolimab in advanced cancers. Assay used: immunoSEQ multiplex PCR; TCRdb lists only in-frame clones, some missing. The sample includes tens of thousands of clones, about four fifths of them seen just once. The sequencing used CD4+ or CD8+ T cells sorted from blood, collected in a trial of the OX40 agonist ivuxolimab. These receptor sequences come from an adult with an advanced solid tumor such as melanoma, head and neck, liver or kidney cancer. The CDR3 runs from the conserved cysteine through the conserved F or W. The order of the fields is D gene, V gene, J gene, clone size, CDR3 length, CDR3 DNA, CDR3 protein. A D gene is named only where the DNA matches it firmly. Only some rows state a clone size, as once, few, many or a class for expanded clones.

NA	TRBV4-1	TRBJ2-5	few	15	TGCGCCAGCAGCCAAGATCAGACCCTACAAGAGACCCAGTACTTC	CASSQDQTLQETQYF
TRBD2	TRBV27	TRBJ2-3	NA	17	TGTGCCAGCAACTTCCAAGGACTAGCGGGGGACACAGATACGCAGTATTTT	CASNFQGLAGDTDTQYF
TRBD1	TRBV2	TRBJ1-3	NA	16	TGTGCCAGCAGTGATAGCGGACAGGGTCCCCATAACACCATATATTTT	CASSDSGQGPHNTIYF
NA	TRBV21-1	TRBJ2-7	NA	17	TGTGCCAGCAGCAAAGTTGGCCGGGACAGGACCTCCTACGAGCAGTACTTC	CASSKVGRDRTSYEQYF
TRBD1	TRBV9	TRBJ2-7	NA	14	TGTGCCAGCAGCGTAGCACAGGGGGCGTACGAGCAGTACTTC	CASSVAQGAYEQYF
TRBD2	TRBV29-1	TRBJ2-5	NA	13	TGCAGCGTGCGTAAGCGGGGGCGGGAGACCCAGTACTTC	CSVRKRGRETQYF
NA	TRBV5-6	TRBJ2-7	few	13	TGTGCCAGCAGCTTGAGGGGTGGGGGAACTAGGTACTTC	CASSLRGGGTRYF
NA	TRBV9	TRBJ2-2	NA	14	TGTGCCAGCAAGCGGCAGGGTGGTCCCGGGGAGCTGTTTTTT	CASKRQGGPGELFF
NA	TRBV7-3	TRBJ2-6	NA	15	TGTGCCAGCAGCCCCAGCCGGGCTGGGGCCAACGTCCTGACTTTC	CASSPSRAGANVLTF
NA	TRBV7-8	TRBJ2-4	NA	16	TGTGCCAGCAGCTTAAATGCACTACTAGCCAAAAACATTCAGTACTTC	CASSLNALLAKNIQYF
NA	TRBV2	TRBJ2-4	NA	15	TGTGCCAGCAGTGATTGGGCCCCGTTAAAAAACATTCAGTACTTC	CASSDWAPLKNIQYF
NA	TRBV5-1	TRBJ1-4	NA	17	TGCGCCAGCAGCTTGGTGGGCAGCCAAGCAACTAATGAAAAACTGTTTTTT	CASSLVGSQATNEKLFF
NA	TRBV5-4	TRBJ2-7	NA	13	TGTGCCAGCAGCTTGATCCGGGACTACGAGCAGTACTTC	CASSLIRDYEQYF
TRBD1	TRBV7-9	TRBJ2-7	NA	11	TGTGCCAGCAGCTTAGGACAGGGGGTGTACTTC	CASSLGQGVYF
TRBD1	TRBV12-5	TRBJ2-2	NA	16	TGTGCTAGTGGTTTGGGAGCAGGGGGGAACACCGGGGAGCTGTTTTTT	CASGLGAGGNTGELFF
TRBD2	TRBV7-2	TRBJ2-5	NA	14	TGTGCCAGCAGCTTCGGACTAGCGGGGGAGACCCAGTACTTC	CASSFGLAGETQYF
NA	TRBV19	TRBJ2-5	NA	13	TGTGCCAGTAGTCGGGTACTTGAAGAGACCCAGTACTTC	CASSRVLEETQYF
NA	TRBV6-5	TRBJ1-2	NA	11	TGTGCGTGTGGGGTAGGATATGGCTACACCTTC	CACGVGYGYTF
NA	TRBV23-1	TRBJ1-6	once	14	TGCGCCAGCAGTCGTCGGGACTCGAATTCACCCCTCCACTTT	CASSRRDSNSPLHF
NA	TRBV11-3	TRBJ2-5	NA	15	TGTGCCAGCAGCTTATTGATAGGGGCCCAAGAGACCCAGTACTTC	CASSLLIGAQETQYF
NA	TRBV29-1	TRBJ1-5	NA	13	TGCAGTGTTAGTGAGGACCGCAATCAGCCCCAGCATTTT	CSVSEDRNQPQHF
TRBD2	TRBV5-1	TRBJ2-3	NA	16	TGCGCCTCCTCACTGGACCAGCGGGGGGGCACAGATACGCAGTATTTT	CASSLDQRGGTDTQYF
TRBD2	TRBV9	TRBJ2-3	NA	16	TGTGCCAGCAGCGTAGACGGGACTAGCGGGGGGGTAACGCAGTATTTT	CASSVDGTSGGVTQYF
NA	TRBV5-4	TRBJ2-5	few	14	TGTGCCAGCAGCTTGGATGTCAGGCAAGAGACCCAGTACTTC	CASSLDVRQETQYF
NA	TRBV15	TRBJ2-7	NA	15	TGTGCCACCAGCAGAGATCGTCGGCCCGAAGGGGAGCAGTACTTC	CATSRDRRPEGEQYF
TRBD1	TRBV7-9	TRBJ2-2	once	18	TGTGCCAGCAGCTTAGGAGCAGGGGGTCCGGCGCGAACCGGGGAGCTGTTTTTT	CASSLGAGGPARTGELFF
NA	TRBV7-3	TRBJ2-4	once	17	TGTGCCAGCAGCTTAACGGGCGCAGGGGTAGCCAAAAACATTCAGTACTTC	CASSLTGAGVAKNIQYF
NA	TRBV5-1	TRBJ1-2	once	16	TGCGCCAGCAGCTTGGAGGTTCAGCCTCTTGGGAGTGGCTACACCTTC	CASSLEVQPLGSGYTF
NA	TRBV6-5	TRBJ1-5	NA	13	TGTGCCAGCAGTTACTCCCGGGTACAGCCCCAGCATTTT	CASSYSRVQPQHF
TRBD1	TRBV6-1	TRBJ1-2	once	14	TGTGCCAGCATTGAGACAGGGGGGGCCTATGGCTACACCTTC	CASIETGGAYGYTF
NA	TRBV28	TRBJ1-2	NA	13	TGTGCCAGCAGTTATCAGGGGAGGAATGGCTACACCTTC	CASSYQGRNGYTF
TRBD1	TRBV15	TRBJ1-2	NA	14	TGTGCCACCACCAGGGGGGGTACAGGGGATGGCTACACCTTC	CATTRGGTGDGYTF
TRBD1	TRBV7-9	TRBJ2-3	NA	16	TGTGCCAGCAGCTTAGATGAGGGGGCGCGTCCAGATACGCAGTATTTT	CASSLDEGARPDTQYF
NA	TRBV6-6	TRBJ2-7	medium-sized	11	TGTGCCAGCAGTGGCCTATCCGAGCAGTACTTC	CASSGLSEQYF
TRBD1	TRBV7-2	TRBJ1-4	once	14	TGTGCCAGCAGCCGGGACAGCCGTAATGAAAAACTGTTTTTT	CASSRDSRNEKLFF
NA	TRBV6-1	TRBJ1-1	NA	13	TGTGCCAGCAGTTATTTCAGGGGCACTGAAGCTTTCTTT	CASSYFRGTEAFF
NA	TRBV6-5	TRBJ2-5	NA	14	TGTGCCAGCAACGGGGGCAGGAGAAAAGAGACCCAGTACTTC	CASNGGRRKETQYF
NA	TRBV9	TRBJ2-6	NA	19	TGTGCCAGCAGCGTAGACCCAATGCAGGGAGCCTCTGGGGCCAACGTCCTGACTTTC	CASSVDPMQGASGANVLTF
NA	TRBV2	TRBJ2-5	NA	13	TGTGCCAGCAACCGGGACCCCCAAGAGACCCAGTACTTC	CASNRDPQETQYF
NA	TRBV5-6	TRBJ1-2	few	17	TGTGCCAGCAGCTTGCGAGTCGGCCCGGACACCGCCTATGGCTACACCTTC	CASSLRVGPDTAYGYTF
TRBD1	TRBV19	TRBJ1-5	NA	15	TGTGCCAGTAGTATTGGACAGGTTAGCAATCAGCCCCAGCATTTT	CASSIGQVSNQPQHF
NA	TRBV5-3	TRBJ1-2	NA	21	TGTGCCAGAAGCTTGGGCCCAGAAGCTTGGGTAAGGTACCGACATAACTATGGCTACACCTTC	CARSLGPEAWVRYRHNYGYTF
NA	TRBV5-6	TRBJ1-2	NA	14	TGTGCCAGCAGCTTGGTAGCTGGGGTGGGTGGCTACACCTTC	CASSLVAGVGGYTF
TRBD1	TRBV29-1	TRBJ1-1	NA	17	TGCAGCGTTGAGGGGACAGGGGGCCGAGGACGGAACACTGAAGCTTTCTTT	CSVEGTGGRGRNTEAFF
NA	TRBV7-9	TRBJ1-5	NA	12	TGTGCCAGCAGCTTTTTAGAGGAGCCCCAGCATTTT	CASSFLEEPQHF
NA	TRBV10-3	TRBJ2-3	few	11	TGTGCCATCAGTGGGACAGATACGCAGTATTTT	CAISGTDTQYF
NA	TRBV2	TRBJ1-2	NA	12	TGTGCCAGCAGTGAACAGGGGTATGGCTACACCTTC	CASSEQGYGYTF
NA	TRBV6-1	TRBJ2-7	NA	12	TGTGCCAGCAGTGAACAGACCTACGAGCAGTACTTC	CASSEQTYEQYF
NA	TRBV28	TRBJ2-5	NA	14	TGTGCCAGCAGTTTACTAGATTACCAAGAGACCCAGTACTTC	CASSLLDYQETQYF
NA	TRBV2	TRBJ2-7	NA	11	TGTGCCAGCAGTGGGGTCAACGAGCAGTACTTC	CASSGVNEQYF
NA	TRBV6-6	TRBJ1-2	NA	13	TGTGCCAGCAGTTACGGGGGGGACTATGGCTACACCTTC	CASSYGGDYGYTF
NA	TRBV5-1	TRBJ2-7	NA	13	TGCGCCAGCAGTGGCAGGGCCCATTACGAGCAGTACTTC	CASSGRAHYEQYF
TRBD2	TRBV9	TRBJ2-5	once	14	TGTGCCAGCAGCCTAAGCGGGGGAAGGGAGACCCAGTACTTC	CASSLSGGRETQYF
NA	TRBV6-5	TRBJ2-2	many	14	TGTGCCAGCTCTGTCAGGACGAACACCGGGGAGCTGTTTTTT	CASSVRTNTGELFF
NA	TRBV28	TRBJ2-6	NA	16	TGTGCCAGCAGCCGCCCTCTGGGCTCTGGGGCCAACGTCCTGACTTTC	CASSRPLGSGANVLTF
TRBD1	TRBV18	TRBJ1-2	NA	13	TGTGCCAGCTCTCGACAGGGGGGGTATGGCTACACCTTC	CASSRQGGYGYTF
NA	TRBV6-5	TRBJ2-2	few	15	TGTGCCAGCACCAGGGTTTCTTCGAACACCGGGGAGCTGTTTTTT	CASTRVSSNTGELFF
TRBD1	TRBV18	TRBJ2-2	NA	15	TGTGCCAGCTCACCGTTGGGACAGTACACCGGGGAGCTGTTTTTT	CASSPLGQYTGELFF